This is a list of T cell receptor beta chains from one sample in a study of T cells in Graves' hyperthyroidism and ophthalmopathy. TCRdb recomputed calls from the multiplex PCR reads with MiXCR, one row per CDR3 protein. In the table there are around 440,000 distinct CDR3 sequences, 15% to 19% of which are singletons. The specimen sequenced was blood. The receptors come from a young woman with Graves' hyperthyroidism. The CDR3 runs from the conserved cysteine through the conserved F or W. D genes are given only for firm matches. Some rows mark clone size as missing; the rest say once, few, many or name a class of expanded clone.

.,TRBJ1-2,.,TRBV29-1,TGCAGCGTCGCTGGTTTTAACTATGGCTACACCTTC,CSVAGFNYGYTF
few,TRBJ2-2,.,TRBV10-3,TGTGCCATCAGTGAGTCGATTACAGGGGAGCTGTTTTTT,CAISESITGELFF
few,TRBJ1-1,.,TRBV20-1,TGCAGTGCCGGGGCGCAGGGAACTGAAGCTTTCTTT,CSAGAQGTEAFF
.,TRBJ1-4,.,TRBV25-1,TGTGCCAGTAGTTCGGGAGGTTTTGGAAAACTGTTTTTT,CASSSGGFGKLFF
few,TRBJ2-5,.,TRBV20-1,TGCAGTGCTAGAGATGTCCTCCAGTGGGCCCAGTACTTC,CSARDVLQWAQYF
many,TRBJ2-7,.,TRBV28,TGTGCCAGCAGCACCCGGGACGGCGAAACTTACGAGCAGTACTTC,CASSTRDGETYEQYF
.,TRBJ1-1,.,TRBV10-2,TGCGCCAGCAGGAAACATAGGGAAAAGGTCACTGAAGCTTTCTTT,CASRKHREKVTEAFF
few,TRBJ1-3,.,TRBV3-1,TGTGCCAGCAGCCAATTCGCCGGCGCGGGCACCATATATTTT,CASSQFAGAGTIYF
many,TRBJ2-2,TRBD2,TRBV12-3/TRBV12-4,TGTGCCAGCAACGGTGGACTAGCAGGAAACACCGGGGAGCTGTTTTTT,CASNGGLAGNTGELFF
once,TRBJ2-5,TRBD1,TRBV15,TGTGCCACCAGCAGTGCTCAGGGGGCGGAGGAGACCCAGTACTTC,CATSSAQGAEETQYF
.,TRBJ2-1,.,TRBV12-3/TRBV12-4,TGTGCCAGCAGTCCCCCTGAGTACAATGAGCAGTTCTTC,CASSPPEYNEQFF
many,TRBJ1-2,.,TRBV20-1,TGCAGTGCCCGGAAGGGGGGGGAGTATGGCTACACCTTC,CSARKGGEYGYTF
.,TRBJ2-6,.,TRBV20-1,TGCAGTGCAGAACCCTCTGGGGCCAACGTCCTGACTTTC,CSAEPSGANVLTF
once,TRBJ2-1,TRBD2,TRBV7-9,TGTGCCAGCAGCCCAACTAGCGGGGGGCCGGGTGAGCAGTTCTTC,CASSPTSGGPGEQFF
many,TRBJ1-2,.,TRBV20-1,TGCAGTGCTAGGGGAGACGGCAGCAACTATGGCTACACCTTC,CSARGDGSNYGYTF
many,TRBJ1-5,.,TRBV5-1,TGCGCCAGCAGCTTGCACGACGGGATGCCCCAGCATTTT,CASSLHDGMPQHF
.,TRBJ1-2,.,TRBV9,TGTGCCAGCAGAGGAGGGGACTCAAGGTATGGCTACACCTTC,CASRGGDSRYGYTF
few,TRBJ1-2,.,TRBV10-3,TGTGCCTCAAGGGCCTATGGCTACACCTTC,CASRAYGYTF
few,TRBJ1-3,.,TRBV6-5,TGTGCCAGCAGTTACTCCCGCCCGGAATCTGGAAACACCATATATTTT,CASSYSRPESGNTIYF
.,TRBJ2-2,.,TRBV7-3,TGTGCCAGCAGCTCAATCCACACAGCCAACGGGGAGCTGTTTTTT,CASSSIHTANGELFF
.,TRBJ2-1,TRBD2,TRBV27,TGTGCCAGCAGTTCGGGTAGCGGGAGGGCAAATGAGCAGCTCTTC,CASSSGSGRANEQLF
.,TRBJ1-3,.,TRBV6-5,TGTGCCAGCAGTTACACCGTACAGAGCTCTGGAAACACCATATATTTT,CASSYTVQSSGNTIYF
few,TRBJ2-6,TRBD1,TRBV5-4,TGTGCCAGCAGCCCCGGACAGGGGACGTCTGGGGCCAACGTCCTGACTTTC,CASSPGQGTSGANVLTF